This T cell receptor beta chain stems from a study of cytomegalovirus exposure and HLA in healthy donors. Study summary: Among the 400 or so donors who were genotyped, about 79% fell in the genetic ancestry cluster that is associated with self-reported Caucasian donors. Study results and limitations: TCR beta V- and J-gene trimming, according to a later analysis, was linked to a missense DCLRE1C variant.

With 60 Vbeta and 13 Jbeta primers, the PCR was carried out. TCRdb's table, derived via immunoSEQ multiplex PCR, lists solely in-frame clones and lacks some. The table includes roughly 84,000 clones, 65% to 80% detected once. As to this clone: Its antigen is not identified.

Losses at the gene ends were 4 bases for V and 5 bases for J; bases not matched to a gene: 8. In germline, CDR1 is SGHTA, CDR2 FQGNSA. The CDR3 consists of 15 residues. The sample comprised PBMCs. The chain couples TRBV7-2 to TRBJ2-3; 8 bases line up with TRBD2. This clonotype originated in a human donor in good health. This chain's CDR3 is CASSSLAGRIDTQYF. In DNA form, the CDR3 reads TGTGCCAGCAGCTCCTTAGCGGGGAGGATAGATACGCAGTATTTT.